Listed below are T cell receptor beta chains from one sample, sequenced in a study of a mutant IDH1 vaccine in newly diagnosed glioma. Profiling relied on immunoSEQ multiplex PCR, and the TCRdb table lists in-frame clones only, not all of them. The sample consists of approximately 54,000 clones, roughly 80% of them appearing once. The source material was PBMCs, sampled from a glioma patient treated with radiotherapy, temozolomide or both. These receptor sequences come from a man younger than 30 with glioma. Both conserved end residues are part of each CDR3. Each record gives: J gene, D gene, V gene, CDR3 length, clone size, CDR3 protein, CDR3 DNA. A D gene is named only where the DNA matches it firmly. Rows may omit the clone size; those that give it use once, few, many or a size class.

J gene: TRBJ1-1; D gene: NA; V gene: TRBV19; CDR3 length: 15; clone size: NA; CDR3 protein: CASSITDSLTVGAFF; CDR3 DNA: TGTGCCAGTAGTATAACGGACAGCCTAACCGTAGGAGCTTTCTTT
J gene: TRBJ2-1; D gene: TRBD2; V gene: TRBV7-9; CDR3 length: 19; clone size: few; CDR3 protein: CASSSPRTSGRMGTNEQFF; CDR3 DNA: TGTGCCAGCAGTTCCCCGAGGACTAGCGGGAGAATGGGGACCAATGAGCAGTTCTTC
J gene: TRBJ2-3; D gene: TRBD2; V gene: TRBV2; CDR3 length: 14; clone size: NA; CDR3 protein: CASRLAETTDTQYF; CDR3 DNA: TGTGCCAGCCGACTAGCGGAGACCACAGATACGCAGTATTTT
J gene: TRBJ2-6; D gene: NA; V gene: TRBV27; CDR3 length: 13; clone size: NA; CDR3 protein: CASSQSGANVLTF; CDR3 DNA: TGTGCCAGCAGCCAATCTGGGGCCAACGTCCTGACTTTC
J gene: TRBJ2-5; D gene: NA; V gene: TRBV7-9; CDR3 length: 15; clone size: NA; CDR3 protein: CASSHLAGAQETQYF; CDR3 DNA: TGTGCCAGCAGCCATCTCGCCGGGGCGCAAGAGACCCAGTACTTC
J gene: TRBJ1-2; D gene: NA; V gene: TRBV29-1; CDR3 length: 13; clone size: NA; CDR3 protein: CSVRTRLNYGYTF; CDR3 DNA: TGCAGCGTAAGGACAAGACTCAACTATGGCTACACCTTC
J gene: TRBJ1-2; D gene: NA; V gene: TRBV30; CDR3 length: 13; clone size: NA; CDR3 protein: CAWAQGIDYGYTF; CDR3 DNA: TGTGCCTGGGCCCAGGGCATCGACTATGGCTACACCTTC
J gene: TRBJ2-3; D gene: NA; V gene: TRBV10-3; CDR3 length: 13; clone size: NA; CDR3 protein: CAISESRDDTQYF; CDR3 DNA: TGTGCCATCAGTGAGTCGAGGGACGATACGCAGTATTTT
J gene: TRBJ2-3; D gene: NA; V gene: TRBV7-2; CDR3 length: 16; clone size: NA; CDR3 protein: CASSLLSGGYTDTQYF; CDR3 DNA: TGTGCCAGCAGCTTATTATCGGGCGGATACACAGATACGCAGTATTTT
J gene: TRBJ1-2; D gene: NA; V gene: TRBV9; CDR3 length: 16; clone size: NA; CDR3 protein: CASRGGHAKANYGYTF; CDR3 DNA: TGTGCCAGCAGGGGGGGCCACGCTAAAGCTAACTATGGCTACACCTTC
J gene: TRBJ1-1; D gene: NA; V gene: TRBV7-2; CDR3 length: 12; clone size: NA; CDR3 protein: CASSLRGTEAFF; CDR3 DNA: TGTGCCAGCAGCTTACGAGGCACTGAAGCTTTCTTT
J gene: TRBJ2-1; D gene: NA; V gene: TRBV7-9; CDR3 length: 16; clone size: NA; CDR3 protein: CASSLPPSAIYNEQFF; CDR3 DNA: TGTGCCAGCAGCCTCCCTCCTAGCGCGATTTACAATGAGCAGTTCTTC
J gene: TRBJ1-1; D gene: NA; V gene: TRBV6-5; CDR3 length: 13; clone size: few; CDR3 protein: CASTTGWNTEAFF; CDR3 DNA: TGTGCCAGCACTACGGGGTGGAACACTGAAGCTTTCTTT
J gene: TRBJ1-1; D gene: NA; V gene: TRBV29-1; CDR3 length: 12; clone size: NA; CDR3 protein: CSYRATSTEAFF; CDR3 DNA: TGCAGTTACAGGGCGACGAGCACTGAAGCTTTCTTT
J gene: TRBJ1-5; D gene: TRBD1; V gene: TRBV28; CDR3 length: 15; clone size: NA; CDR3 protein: CASRSRTGNNQPQHF; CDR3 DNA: TGTGCCAGCCGCTCTCGGACAGGGAACAATCAGCCCCAGCATTTT
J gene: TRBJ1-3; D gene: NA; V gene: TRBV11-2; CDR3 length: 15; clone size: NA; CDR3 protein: CASSVVALTEETIYF; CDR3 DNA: TGTGCCAGCAGCGTAGTGGCCCTGACGGAAGAAACCATATATTTT
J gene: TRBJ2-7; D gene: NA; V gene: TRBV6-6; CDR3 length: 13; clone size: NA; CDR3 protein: CASSRGASYEQYF; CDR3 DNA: TGTGCCAGCTCGAGGGGGGCCTCCTACGAGCAGTACTTC
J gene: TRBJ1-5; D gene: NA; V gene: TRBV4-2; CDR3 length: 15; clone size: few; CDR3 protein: CASSQDSRSNQPQHF; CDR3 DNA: TGTGCCAGCAGCCAAGATTCCAGGAGCAATCAGCCCCAGCATTTT
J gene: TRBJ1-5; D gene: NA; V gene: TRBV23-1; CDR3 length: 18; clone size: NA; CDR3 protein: CASSQISETTCLHQPQHF; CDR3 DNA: TGCGCCAGCAGTCAAATCTCCGAGACAACCTGTCTTCATCAGCCCCAGCATTTT
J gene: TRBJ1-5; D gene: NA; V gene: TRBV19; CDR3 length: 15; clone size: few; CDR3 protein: CASSIGTSYNQPQHF; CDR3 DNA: TGTGCCAGTAGCATCGGGACGTCCTACAATCAGCCCCAGCATTTT
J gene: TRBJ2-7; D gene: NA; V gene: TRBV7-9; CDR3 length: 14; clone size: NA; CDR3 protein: CASSSQLQGHEQYF; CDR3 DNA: TGTGCCAGCAGCTCCCAATTACAGGGCCACGAGCAGTACTTC
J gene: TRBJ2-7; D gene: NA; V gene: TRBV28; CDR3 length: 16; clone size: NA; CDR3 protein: CASSPETEESSYEQYF; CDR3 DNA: TGTGCCAGCAGTCCAGAAACAGAGGAGAGCTCCTACGAGCAGTACTTC
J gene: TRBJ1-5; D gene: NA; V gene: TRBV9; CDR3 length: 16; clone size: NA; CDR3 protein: CASSVGIGASNQPQHF; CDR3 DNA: TGTGCCAGCAGCGTAGGGATCGGTGCTAGCAATCAGCCCCAGCATTTT
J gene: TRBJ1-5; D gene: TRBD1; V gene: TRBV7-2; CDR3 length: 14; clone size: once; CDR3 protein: CASRETGVHQPQHF; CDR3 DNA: TGTGCCAGCAGGGAAACAGGGGTTCATCAGCCCCAGCATTTT
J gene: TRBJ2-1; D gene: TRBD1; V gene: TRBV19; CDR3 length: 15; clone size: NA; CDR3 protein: CASSLGTGTYNEQFF; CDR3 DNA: TGTGCCAGTAGTCTCGGGACAGGTACTTACAATGAGCAGTTCTTC
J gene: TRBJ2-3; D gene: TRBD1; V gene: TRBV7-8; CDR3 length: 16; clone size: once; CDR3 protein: CASSGRGRGVTDTQYF; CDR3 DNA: TGTGCCAGCAGCGGCAGGGGGCGTGGGGTCACAGATACGCAGTATTTT
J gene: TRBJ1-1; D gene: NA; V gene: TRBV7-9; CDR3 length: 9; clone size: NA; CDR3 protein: CASSSEAFF; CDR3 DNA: TGTGCCAGCAGCTCTGAAGCTTTCTTT
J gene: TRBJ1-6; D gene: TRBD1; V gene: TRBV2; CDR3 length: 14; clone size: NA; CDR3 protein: CASSQGGAYSPLHF; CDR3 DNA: TGTGCCAGCAGTCAAGGGGGCGCGTATTCACCCCTCCACTTT
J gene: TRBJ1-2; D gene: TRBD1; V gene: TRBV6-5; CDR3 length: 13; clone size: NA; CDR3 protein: CASSSTGDYGYTF; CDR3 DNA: TGTGCCAGCAGTTCGACAGGGGACTATGGCTACACCTTC
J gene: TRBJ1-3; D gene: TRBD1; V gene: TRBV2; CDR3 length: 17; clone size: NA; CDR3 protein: CASSPPGQGHSGNTIYF; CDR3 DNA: TGTGCCAGCAGTCCCCCGGGACAGGGGCACTCTGGAAACACCATATATTTT
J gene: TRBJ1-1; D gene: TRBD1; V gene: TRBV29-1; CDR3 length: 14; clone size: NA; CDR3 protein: CSVLRQGKDTEAFF; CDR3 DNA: TGCAGCGTCCTGAGACAGGGAAAGGACACTGAAGCTTTCTTT
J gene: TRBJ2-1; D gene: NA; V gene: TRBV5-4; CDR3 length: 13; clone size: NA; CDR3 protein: CASSPTSSYEQFF; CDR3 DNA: TGTGCCAGCAGCCCAACCTCCTCTTATGAGCAGTTCTTC
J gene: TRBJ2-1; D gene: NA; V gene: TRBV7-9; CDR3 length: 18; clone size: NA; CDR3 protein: CASSSRDLLDPAYNEQFF; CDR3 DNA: TGTGCCAGCAGCTCTAGAGATCTTTTAGACCCCGCTTACAATGAGCAGTTCTTC
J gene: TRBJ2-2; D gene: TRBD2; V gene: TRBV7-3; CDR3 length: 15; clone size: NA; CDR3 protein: CASSYGTSGTGELFF; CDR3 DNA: TGTGCCAGCAGCTACGGGACTAGTGGGACCGGGGAGCTGTTTTTT
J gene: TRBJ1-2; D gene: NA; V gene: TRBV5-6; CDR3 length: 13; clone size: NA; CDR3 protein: CASSLGRNHGYTF; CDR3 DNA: TGTGCCAGCAGCTTGGGACGGAATCATGGCTACACCTTC
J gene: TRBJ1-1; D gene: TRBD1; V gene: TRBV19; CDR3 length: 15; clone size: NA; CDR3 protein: CASSKTTGGAGEAFF; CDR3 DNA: TGTGCCAGTAGTAAAACAACAGGGGGCGCGGGTGAAGCTTTCTTT
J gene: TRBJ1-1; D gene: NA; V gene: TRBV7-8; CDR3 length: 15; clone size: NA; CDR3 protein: CASTLGTRRGTEAFF; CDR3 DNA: TGTGCCAGCACCTTAGGGACCCGAAGGGGCACTGAAGCTTTCTTT
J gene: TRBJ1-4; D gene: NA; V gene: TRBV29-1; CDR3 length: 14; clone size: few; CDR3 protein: CSVGFSGTLEKLFF; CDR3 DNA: TGCAGCGTTGGCTTCTCCGGGACTCTAGAAAAACTGTTTTTT
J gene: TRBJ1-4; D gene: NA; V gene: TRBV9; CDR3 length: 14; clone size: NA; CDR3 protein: CASSVGTTNEKLFF; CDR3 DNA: TGTGCCAGCAGCGTAGGCACTACTAATGAAAAACTGTTTTTT
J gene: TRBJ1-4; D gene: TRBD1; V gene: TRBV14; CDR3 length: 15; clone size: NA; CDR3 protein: CASSQVTGVNEKLFF; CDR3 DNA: TGTGCCAGCAGCCAGGTGACAGGGGTAAATGAAAAACTGTTTTTT
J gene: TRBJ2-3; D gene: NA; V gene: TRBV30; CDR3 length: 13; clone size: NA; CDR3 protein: CAWSRQRTDTQYF; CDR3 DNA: TGTGCCTGGAGTCGGCAGCGCACAGATACGCAGTATTTT
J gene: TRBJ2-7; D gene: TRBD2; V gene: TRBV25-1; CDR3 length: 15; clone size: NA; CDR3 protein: CASGPTSGISYEQYF; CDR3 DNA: TGTGCCAGCGGGCCGACTAGCGGGATTTCCTACGAGCAGTACTTC
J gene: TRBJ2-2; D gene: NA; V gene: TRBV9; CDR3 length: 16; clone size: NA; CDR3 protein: CASSRLGGTNTGELFF; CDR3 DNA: TGTGCCAGCAGCCGCTTAGGGGGGACGAACACCGGGGAGCTGTTTTTT
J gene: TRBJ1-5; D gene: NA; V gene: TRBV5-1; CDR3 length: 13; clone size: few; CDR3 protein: CASSFGANQPQHF; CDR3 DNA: TGCGCCAGCAGTTTTGGGGCCAATCAGCCCCAGCATTTT
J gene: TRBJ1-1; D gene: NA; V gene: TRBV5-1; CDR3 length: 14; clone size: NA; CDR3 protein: CASSLPWETAEAFF; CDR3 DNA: TGCGCCAGCAGCTTACCCTGGGAAACTGCTGAAGCTTTCTTT
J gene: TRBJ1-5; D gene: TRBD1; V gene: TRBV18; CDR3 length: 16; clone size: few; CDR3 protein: CASSPPGAGGGQPQHF; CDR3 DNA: TGTGCCAGCTCACCACCGGGCGCAGGGGGCGGACAGCCCCAGCATTTT
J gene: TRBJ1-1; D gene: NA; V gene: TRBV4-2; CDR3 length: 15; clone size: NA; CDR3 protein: CASSQDRGANTEAFF; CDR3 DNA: TGTGCCAGCAGCCAAGATCGGGGCGCGAACACTGAAGCTTTCTTT
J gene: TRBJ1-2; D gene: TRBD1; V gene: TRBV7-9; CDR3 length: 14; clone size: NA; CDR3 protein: CASSSWTGQGGYTF; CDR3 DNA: TGTGCCAGCAGCTCATGGACAGGTCAGGGGGGCTACACCTTC
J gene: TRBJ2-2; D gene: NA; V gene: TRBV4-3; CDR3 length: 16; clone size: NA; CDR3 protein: CASSQGGGMVTGELFF; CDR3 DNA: TGCGCCAGCAGCCAAGGGGGAGGTATGGTCACCGGGGAGCTGTTTTTT
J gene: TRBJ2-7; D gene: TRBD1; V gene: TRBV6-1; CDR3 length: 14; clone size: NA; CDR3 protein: CASSVRTGTYEQYF; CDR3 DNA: TGTGCCAGCAGTGTACGGACAGGGACCTACGAGCAGTACTTC
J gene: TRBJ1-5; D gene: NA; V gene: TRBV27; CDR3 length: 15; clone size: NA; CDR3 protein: CASSPAGVSNQPQHF; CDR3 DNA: TGTGCCAGCAGCCCCGCCGGGGTTAGCAATCAGCCCCAGCATTTT
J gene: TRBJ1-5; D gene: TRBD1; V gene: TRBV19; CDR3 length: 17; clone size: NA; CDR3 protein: CASSAGQGDYSNQPQHF; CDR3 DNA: TGTGCCAGTAGTGCGGGACAGGGGGATTATAGCAATCAGCCCCAGCATTTT
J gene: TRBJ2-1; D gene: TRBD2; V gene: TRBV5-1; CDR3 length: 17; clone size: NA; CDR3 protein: CASSLTWTSGRYNEQFF; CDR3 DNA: TGCGCCAGCAGCTTGACCTGGACTAGCGGGAGGTACAATGAGCAGTTCTTC
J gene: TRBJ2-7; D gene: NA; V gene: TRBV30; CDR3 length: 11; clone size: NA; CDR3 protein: CAWSVTYEQYF; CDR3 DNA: TGTGCCTGGAGTGTTACCTACGAGCAGTACTTC
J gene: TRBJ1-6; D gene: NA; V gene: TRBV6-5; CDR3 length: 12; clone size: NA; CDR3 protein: CASSAKATPLHF; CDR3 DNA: TGTGCCAGCAGTGCAAAGGCTACACCCCTCCACTTT
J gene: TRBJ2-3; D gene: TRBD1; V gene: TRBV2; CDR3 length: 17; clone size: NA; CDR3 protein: CASSRHGTGPPTDTQYF; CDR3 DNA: TGTGCCAGCAGCCGACACGGGACAGGTCCTCCCACAGATACGCAGTATTTT
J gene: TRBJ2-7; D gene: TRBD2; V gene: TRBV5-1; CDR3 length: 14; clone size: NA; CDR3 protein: CASARLAGAYEQYF; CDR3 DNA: TGCGCCAGCGCTCGACTAGCGGGGGCCTACGAGCAGTACTTC
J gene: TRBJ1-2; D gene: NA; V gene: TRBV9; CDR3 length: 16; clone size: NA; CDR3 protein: CASSRGQGFGNYGYTF; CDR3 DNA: TGTGCCAGCAGCCGCGGCCAGGGTTTTGGGAACTATGGCTACACCTTC